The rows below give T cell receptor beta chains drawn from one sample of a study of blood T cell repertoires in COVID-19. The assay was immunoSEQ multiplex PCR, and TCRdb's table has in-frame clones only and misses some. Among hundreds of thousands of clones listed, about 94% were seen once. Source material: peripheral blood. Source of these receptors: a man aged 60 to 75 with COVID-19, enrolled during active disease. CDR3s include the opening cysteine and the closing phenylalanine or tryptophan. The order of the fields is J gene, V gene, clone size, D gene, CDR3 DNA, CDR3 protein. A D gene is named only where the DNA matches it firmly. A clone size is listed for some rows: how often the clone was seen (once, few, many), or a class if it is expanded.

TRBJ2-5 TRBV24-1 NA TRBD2 TGTGCCACCAGTGACAATAGCGGGAGTAGGGGGGAGACCCAGTACTTC CATSDNSGSRGETQYF
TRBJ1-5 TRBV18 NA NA TGTGCCAGCTCACCCCGGCAGGGGAGGGCCAATCAGCCCCAGCATTTT CASSPRQGRANQPQHF
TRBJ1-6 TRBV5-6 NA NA TGTGCCAGCAGCCAGCCAGGGTTTTTACCCCTCCACTTT CASSQPGFLPLHF
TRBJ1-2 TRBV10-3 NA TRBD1 TGTGCCATCAGTGAGCAAGCAGGGGGCTCTGGCTACACCTTC CAISEQAGGSGYTF
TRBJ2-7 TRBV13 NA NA TGTGCCAGCACCCCACCGGGACAATCCTACGAGCAGTACTTC CASTPPGQSYEQYF
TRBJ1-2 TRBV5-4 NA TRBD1 TGTGCCAGCAGCGCCGGACAGGGCAACTATGGCTACACCTTC CASSAGQGNYGYTF
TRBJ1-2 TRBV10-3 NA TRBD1 TGTGCCATCAGGGGGACAGGGGCAGTTGATGGCTACACCTTC CAIRGTGAVDGYTF
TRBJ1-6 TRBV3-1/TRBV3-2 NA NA TGTGCCAGCAGCCCATCAGCGCCCTCCTATAATTCACCCCTCCACTTT CASSPSAPSYNSPLHF
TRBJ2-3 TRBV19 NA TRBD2 TGTGCCAGTAGCCGGACGGGACTAGCGCCTACAGATACGCAGTATTTT CASSRTGLAPTDTQYF
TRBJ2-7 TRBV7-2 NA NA TGTGCCAGCAGCTATGAGGACAGATTCCTAGGCGAGCAGTACTTC CASSYEDRFLGEQYF
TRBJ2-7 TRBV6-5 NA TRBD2 TGTGCCAGCCGGATAGGGGCGGGAGGGAAGTACGAGCAGTACTTC CASRIGAGGKYEQYF
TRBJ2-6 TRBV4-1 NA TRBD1 TGCGCCAGCAGCTTCGGGGACAGCCCTCGGTCTGGGGCCAACGTCCTGACTTTC CASSFGDSPRSGANVLTF
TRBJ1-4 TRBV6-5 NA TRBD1 TGTGCCAGTGAGGACAGGGGCATCGAAAAACTGTTTTTT CASEDRGIEKLFF
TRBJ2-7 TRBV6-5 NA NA TGTGCCAGCAGAACCCCGGGGTTTCCCTACGAGCAGTACTTC CASRTPGFPYEQYF
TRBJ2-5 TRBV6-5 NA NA TGTGCCAGCAGCGCAACAGGGTTTGAGACCCAGTACTTC CASSATGFETQYF
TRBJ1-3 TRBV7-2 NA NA TGTGCCAGCAGCTTACCCCTGACAGAGAAGAGCTCTGGAAACACCATATATTTT CASSLPLTEKSSGNTIYF
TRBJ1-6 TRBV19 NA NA TGTGCCAGTAGTCGGGGACATAGGAATTCACCCCTCCACTTT CASSRGHRNSPLHF
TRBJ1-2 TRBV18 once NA TGTGCCAGCTCGCCAAACAGGGTTGACTATGGCTACACCTTC CASSPNRVDYGYTF
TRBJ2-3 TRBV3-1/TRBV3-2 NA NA TGTGCCAGCAGCCGACGGAGCGGAAGCACAGATACGCAGTATTTT CASSRRSGSTDTQYF
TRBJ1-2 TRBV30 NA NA TGTGCCTGGAGTGTAGGTTGGCGGTATGGCTACACCTTC CAWSVGWRYGYTF
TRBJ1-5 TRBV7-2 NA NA TGTGCCAGCAGCCCAGCGCGGGCTCAGCCCCAGCATTTT CASSPARAQPQHF
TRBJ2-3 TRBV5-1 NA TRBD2 TGCGCCAGCAGCACCCCTGGGGGTAGCGGGAGCACAGATACGCAGTATTTT CASSTPGGSGSTDTQYF
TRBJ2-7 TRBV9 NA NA TGTGCCAGCAGCGCGTCAGGGTGGGGCGAGCAGTACTTC CASSASGWGEQYF
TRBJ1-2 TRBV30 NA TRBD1 TGTGCCTGGAGGCAGGGGGCGGGCTATGGCTACACCTTC CAWRQGAGYGYTF
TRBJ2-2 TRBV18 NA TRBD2 TGTGCCAGCTGTACCGGGACTAGCGGGAGCCCCGGGGAGCTGTTTTTT CASCTGTSGSPGELFF
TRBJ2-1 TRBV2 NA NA TGTGCCAGCAGCCCGGACTGGAATGCTAATGAGCAGTTCTTC CASSPDWNANEQFF
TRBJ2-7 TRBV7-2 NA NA TGTGCCAGCAGCTTAAGGGCCGCGGGGACCTACGAGCAGTACTTC CASSLRAAGTYEQYF
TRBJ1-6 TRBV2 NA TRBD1 TGTGCCAGCAGGGCGGGACAGGGGATAAATTCACCCCTCCACTTT CASRAGQGINSPLHF
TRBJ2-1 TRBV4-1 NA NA TGCGCCAGCAGCCAAGGGGGGCAGCGCTTGGCTTACAATGAGCAGTTCTTC CASSQGGQRLAYNEQFF
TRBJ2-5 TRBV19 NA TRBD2 TGTGCCAGTCGACCTAGCGGGAGGGTTATAGAGACCCAGTACTTC CASRPSGRVIETQYF
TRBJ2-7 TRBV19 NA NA TGTGCCAGTAGTAAGGTCTTCACCCGGGATTCGTCCGAGCAGTACTTC CASSKVFTRDSSEQYF
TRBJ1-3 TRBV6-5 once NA TGTGCCAGCAGTTCGACAGGCGCCGGAAACACCATATATTTT CASSSTGAGNTIYF
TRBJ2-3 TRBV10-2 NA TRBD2 TGCGCCAGCAGTGAGTCGGGCGGGGGGCTTGCAGATACGCAGTATTTT CASSESGGGLADTQYF
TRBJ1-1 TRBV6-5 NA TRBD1 TGTGCCAGCAGTCCCGGTGGGACAGGGCGAACTGAAGCTTTCTTT CASSPGGTGRTEAFF
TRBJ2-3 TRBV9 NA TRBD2 TGTGCCAGCAGCTTCTCAGCGGGGGGGCCGGATACGCAGTATTTT CASSFSAGGPDTQYF
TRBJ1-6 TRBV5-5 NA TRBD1 TGTGCCAGCAGCGTCCAGGGACAGTATAATTCACCCCTCCACTTT CASSVQGQYNSPLHF
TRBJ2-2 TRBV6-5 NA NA TGTGCCAGCAGTTTGAGGAGAGGAGGCACCGGGGAGCTGTTTTTT CASSLRRGGTGELFF
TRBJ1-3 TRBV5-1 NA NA TGCGCCAGCAGCTCGGACTCCTTAGCGGGAAACACCATATATTTT CASSSDSLAGNTIYF
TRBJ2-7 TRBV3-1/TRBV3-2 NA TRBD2 TGTGCCAGCAGCCAAGTACCTGGGGGGGGCTACGAGCAGTACTTC CASSQVPGGGYEQYF
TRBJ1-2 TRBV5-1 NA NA TGCGCCAGCAGCTCCAGGGAGGGGAGCTATGGCTACACCTTC CASSSREGSYGYTF